This TCR beta chain came from a study of T-cell memory formation after mild COVID-19. About the research overall: Clusters were largely donor specific.

Barcoded TCR alpha and TCR beta cDNA libraries with UMIs came from 5'RACE using constant-segment primers. One entry per CDR3 protein results from TCRdb running MiXCR on the 5' RACE reads. Of roughly 300,000 distinct CDR3 sequences in the sample, 16% were seen once. Regarding this clonotype: Antigen specificity is unknown.

Study-level results: CD4+ clones that contracted lay mainly in CM and EM; CD8+ ones lay in EMRA. Clonal second-wave expansions that peaked on day 37 had unconfirmed SARS-CoV-2 specificity.

With 9 bases clipped from V and 4 bases from J, the junction kept 4 bases outside the gene matches. Germline CDR1 is KGHDR and CDR2 is SFDVKD. The CDR3 covers 13 residues. The genes are TRBV24-1 and TRBJ2-2; 7 bases are a match to TRBD2. Sequenced material: PBMCs or a T cell subset sorted from them (not recorded which). The origin of this receptor is a man aged 18-30 years who had mild COVID-19 (a few samples of this study predate the infection). Cell type and time point are not known. CDR3 sequence reads: CATGGVSTGELFF. CDR3 DNA: TGTGCCACCGGGGGGGTGAGCACCGGGGAGCTGTTTTTT.